The 19 T cell receptor beta chains below all came from one sample that was sequenced in a study of T cells after yellow fever vaccination. Each CDR3 protein is one row after TCRdb ran MiXCR on the 5' RACE reads. The sample gives 350,000 to 450,000 distinct CDR3 sequences, 6.2% of which show up once; 15% is in the top ten. The sequences come from PBMCs, collected 5 days after the yellow fever booster vaccination. The receptors stem from a man aged 25-45 years who received the YFV17D yellow fever vaccine.

The chain couples TRBV12-3 or TRBV12-4 to TRBJ2-7; 8 nucleotides match TRBD1. J gave up 6 bases and V 5 bases, and 9 bases lay outside the gene matches. CDR3 length equals 14 residues. The CDR3 here is CASSPTRGLSEQYF. The CDR3 DNA follows: TGTGCCAGCAGTCCAACCAGGGGGCTGAGCGAGCAGTACTTC.

J is TRBJ2-6 and V is TRBV7-8; unclear D gene. Germline lookup yields CDR1 SGHVS and CDR2 FQNEAQ. Trimming took off 5 bases at V and 0 bases at J, with 23 bases between the two ends. The CDR3 is made up of 20 amino acids. DNA for the CDR3: TGTGCCAGCAGCCCCCACCCCCCACAAGTTCCTATCTCTGGGGCCAACGTCCTGACTTTC. Its protein is CASSPHPPQVPISGANVLTF.

This clonotype occurred a few times. The chain is built from TRBV7-2 and TRBJ2-7; TRBD2 aligns across 8 bases. With V trimmed by 3 bases and J by 5 bases, 6 bases remained unmatched. This CDR3 region has 14 residues. Germline V gene data show CDR1 as SGHTA and CDR2 as FQGNSA. CDR3 nucleotide sequence: TGTGCCAGCAGCTTCCGGGGGGGATCCCACGAGCAGTACTTC. Its protein is CASSFRGGSHEQYF.

This clonotype was counted at least ten times. The gene calls are TRBV5-1 and TRBJ1-2, with 7 bases that match TRBD1. J lost 6 bases, V lost 4 bases, and 6 bases had no gene match. The CDR3 length is 13 residues. Germline V CDR1 and CDR2: SGHRS, YFSETQ. The CDR3 here is CASSVQGFDGYTF. CDR3 DNA: TGCGCCAGCAGCGTACAGGGGTTCGATGGCTACACCTTC.

In this sample, this clonotype turned up a few times. J is TRBJ2-1 and V is TRBV7-6; D might be TRBD2 (6 bases). CDR1 is SGHVS, CDR2 FNYEAQ, per germline. There are 16 residues in the CDR3. V was clipped by 5 bases and J by 2 bases, with 16 bases between them. The CDR3 DNA reads TGTGCCAGCAGCCCAGGAGGGGCCCCCCCCTACAATGAGCAGTTCTTC. It is translated as CASSPGGAPPYNEQFF.

The CDR3 region is CASSLGVTSSRRTVSYEQYF. The CDR3 DNA is TGTGCCAGCAGCTTAGGGGTGACTAGCTCCCGCCGGACAGTATCCTACGAGCAGTACTTC. The V gene is TRBV11-2, the J gene TRBJ2-7; TRBD2 might be the D (7 bases). Trimming removed 1 base at V and 1 base at J, with 26 bases between. CDR3 length: 20 amino acids. Germline values: CDR1 SGHAT, CDR2 FQNNGV.

This clonotype came up a few times. The rearrangement joins TRBV7-8 to TRBJ1-4, with D possibly being TRBD1 (5 bases). Looked up from germline, CDR1 is SGHVS and CDR2 is FQNEAQ. The CDR3 runs to 16 residues. With 5 bases removed from V and 7 bases from J, the gap between germline ends came to 20 bases. The CDR3 reads CASSPPAGLGGEKLFF. DNA of the CDR3: TGTGCCAGCAGCCCCCCGGCCGGTCTTGGGGGTGAAAAACTGTTTTTT. The complete variable domain, with remaining parts taken from reference TRBV7-8 and TRBJ1-4, reads GAGVSQSPRYKVAKRGQDVALRCDPISGHVSLFWYQQALGQGPEFLTYFQNEAQLDKSGLPSDRFFAERPEGSVSTLKIQRTQQEDSAVYLCASSPPAGLGGEKLFFGSGTQLSVL.

This clonotype occurred a few times. This sequence joins TRBV5-1 and TRBJ1-1, with D perhaps matching TRBD1 (6 bases). V lost 6 bases and J lost 1, with 13 bases in between. The length of the CDR3 is 14 residues. Germline loops: CDR1 SGHRS, CDR2 YFSETQ. CDR3: CASMEGGWNTEAFF. The CDR3, as DNA: TGCGCCAGCATGGAGGGGGGTTGGAACACTGAAGCTTTCTTT.

This clonotype was seen more than once but under ten times. The chain uses TRBV5-6 and TRBJ2-7; TRBD2 might be the D (5 bases). The CDR3 contains 13 residues. Germline-derived CDR1 and CDR2 are SGHDT and YYEEEE. V gave up 5 bases and J gave up 6 bases, with 15 bases separating them. The CDR3 sequence is CASRPTGFGEQYF. For the CDR3, the DNA is TGTGCCAGCAGACCCACGGGGTTCGGCGAGCAGTACTTC.

This clonotype has a handful of counts. V is TRBV5-4 and J is TRBJ2-5, with TRBD2 matching 14 bases. The CDR3 covers 18 residues. Unmatched junction bases numbered 11, after V lost 0 bases and J lost 7 bases. Germline values: CDR1 SGHNT, CDR2 YYREEE (reference sequence). CDR3 in amino acids: CASSLGGLAGASRGTQYF. As DNA, the CDR3 is TGTGCCAGCAGCTTGGGGGGACTAGCGGGAGCCAGTCGAGGGACCCAGTACTTC.

This clonotype came up many times. The CDR3 bases are TGCAGTGCGGGGGACAGGGGGGACCAGCCCCAGCATTTT. It specifies CSAGDRGDQPQHF. The V call is TRBV20-1, the J call TRBJ1-5, with 11 bases fitting TRBD1. The CDR3 contains 13 residues. The trim removed 6 bases at V and 7 bases at J, leaving 5 bases unmatched. Germline V gene data show CDR1 as DFQATT and CDR2 as SNEGSKA (reference sequence).

The chain employs TRBV24-1 and TRBJ1-2; the match to TRBD1 covers 10 bases. CDR3 length: 14 amino acids. Germline CDR1 KGHDR, CDR2 SFDVKD. J was trimmed by 6 bases and V by 3 bases; bases with no gene match: 3. As DNA, the CDR3 is TGTGCCACCAGTGATGCCGGGACAGGGGATGGCTACACCTTC. It is translated as CATSDAGTGDGYTF.

J is TRBJ2-3 and V is TRBV7-2; D uncertain. V dropped 5 bases and J dropped 6 bases, with 15 bases sitting between them. The CDR3 runs to 14 residues. The V gene's germline CDR1 is SGHTA and CDR2 FQGNSA. CDR3 nucleotides: TGTGCCAGCAGCCCCCCGGCTAACGTTGATACGCAGTATTTT. Protein product: CASSPPANVDTQYF.

This clonotype was recorded at least ten times. This rearrangement joins TRBV20-1 to TRBJ1-5; D gene ambiguous. Germline V gene lookup returns CDR1 DFQATT and CDR2 SNEGSKA (reference sequence). The CDR3 sequence is 13 residues long. The V end lost 0 bases, the J end lost 6 bases, and 9 bases lay between the germline ends. CDR3 sequence reads: CSARDGAFQPQHF. Written as DNA, the CDR3 is TGCAGTGCTAGAGATGGAGCGTTTCAGCCCCAGCATTTT.

This clonotype has just a few counts. The rearrangement uses TRBV5-1 and TRBJ2-7; D perhaps matches TRBD1 (5 bases). V lost 1 base and J 2 bases, leaving 10 bases between the germline ends. CDR3 length: 14 residues. The germline V gene encodes CDR1 SGHRS and CDR2 YFSETQ. As DNA, the CDR3 is TGCGCCAGCAGCTTGTCAGGGCGTACCTACGAGCAGTACTTC. The encoded protein is CASSLSGRTYEQYF. Filled out from reference TRBV5-1 and TRBJ2-7, the complete variable domain reads KAGVTQTPRYLIKTRGQQVTLSCSPISGHRSVSWYQQTPGQGLQFLFEYFSETQRNKGNFPGRFSGRQFSNSRSEMNVSTLELGDSALYLCASSLSGRTYEQYFGPGTRLTVT.

The rearrangement uses TRBV5-4 and TRBJ2-7; D uncertain. CDR1 and CDR2 (germline): SGHNT, YYREEE (reference sequence). The V end lost 1 base, the J end lost 0 bases, and 8 bases lay between the germline ends. This CDR3 is built from 14 residues. This CDR3 reads CASSLSGVSYEQYF. As DNA, the CDR3 is TGTGCCAGCAGCTTGTCCGGAGTCTCCTACGAGCAGTACTTC.

The CDR3 reads CAWGRDNPYEQYF. CDR3 DNA: TGTGCCTGGGGCCGGGACAACCCCTACGAGCAGTACTTC. The chain combines TRBV30 with TRBJ2-7, with D possibly being TRBD1 (6 bases). The germline CDR1 and CDR2 sequences are GTSNPN and SVGIG (reference sequence). V shed 5 bases and J shed 2 bases, with 13 bases lying between them. The CDR3 runs 13 residues. The full variable domain, its missing parts supplied by reference TRBV30 and TRBJ2-7, is SQTIHQWPATLVQPVGSPLSLECTVEGTSNPNLYWYRQAAGRGLQLLFYSVGIGQISSEVPQNLSASRPQDRQFILSSKKLLLSDSGFYLCAWGRDNPYEQYFGPGTRLTVT.

Only a few counts were recorded for this clonotype. This rearrangement joins TRBV19 to TRBJ2-1, with D possibly matching TRBD1 (6 bases). V dropped 6 bases and J dropped 5 bases, with 20 bases sitting between them. The CDR3 has 16 amino acids. Germline V CDR1 and CDR2: LNHDA, SQIVND (reference sequence). CDR3 coding DNA: TGTGCCAGTAGGAGGATCGGGACACCGAAGGACAATGAGCAGTTCTTC. Residues: CASRRIGTPKDNEQFF.

This clonotype was seen more than once but under ten times. The rearrangement joins TRBV9 to TRBJ2-1, with TRBD2 identical over 8 bases. The J segment lost 4 bases and the V segment lost 0 bases, leaving 3 bases of the junction unmatched. The CDR3 consists of 15 residues. Germline CDR1 SGDLS, CDR2 YYNGEE. CDR3 nucleotides: TGTGCCAGCAGCGTAGCGGGAGGGGGTTACAATGAGCAGTTCTTC. Encoded protein: CASSVAGGGYNEQFF.